This TCR beta chain derives from a study of Ad26.COV2.S vaccination and SARS-CoV-2 variants. Sample treatment: 19 received Ad26.COV2.S at low or high dose, single or two shots; a few received placebo; per-sample allocation not given. Samples were taken on day 63 after the first vaccine or placebo injection. This CDR3 is 14 amino acids long. Looked up from germline, CDR1 is KGHSH and CDR2 is LQKENI. Trimming left V 3 bases short and J 5 bases short, with 13 bases between. The method was immunoSEQ multiplex PCR; TCRdb's version includes in-frame clones alone and lacks a portion of them. Here the sample spans about 440,000 clones, less than 95% being singletons.

The source of this sequence is a person between 18 and 65 years old who received the Ad26.COV2.S COVID-19 vaccine or a placebo. The chain employs TRBV18 and TRBJ2-5, with a weak D call TRBD2 (5 bases). This specimen was peripheral blood, taken in a trial of Ad26.COV2.S vaccine versus placebo. CDR3 DNA sequence: TGTGCCAGCTCACCGGGCCTCGGGGAGGAGACCCAGTACTTC. As protein: CASSPGLGEETQYF.